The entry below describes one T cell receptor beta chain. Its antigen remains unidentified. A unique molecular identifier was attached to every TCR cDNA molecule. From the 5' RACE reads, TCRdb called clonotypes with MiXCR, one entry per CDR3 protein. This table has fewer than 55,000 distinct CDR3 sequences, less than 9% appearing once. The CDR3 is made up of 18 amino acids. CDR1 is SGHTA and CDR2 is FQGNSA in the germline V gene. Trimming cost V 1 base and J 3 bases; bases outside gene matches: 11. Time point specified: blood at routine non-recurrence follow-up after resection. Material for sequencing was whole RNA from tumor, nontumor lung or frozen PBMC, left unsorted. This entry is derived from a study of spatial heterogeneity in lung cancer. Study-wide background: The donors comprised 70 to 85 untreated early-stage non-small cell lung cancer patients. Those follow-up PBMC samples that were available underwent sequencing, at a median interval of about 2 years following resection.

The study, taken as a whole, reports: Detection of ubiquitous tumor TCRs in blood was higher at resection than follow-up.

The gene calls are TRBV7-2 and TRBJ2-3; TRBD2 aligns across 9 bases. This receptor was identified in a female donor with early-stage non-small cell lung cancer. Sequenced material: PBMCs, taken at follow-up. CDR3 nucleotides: TGTGCCAGCAGCTTAGATGGCTGGCGGGGGGGTAAAACAGATACGCAGTATTTT. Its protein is CASSLDGWRGGKTDTQYF.